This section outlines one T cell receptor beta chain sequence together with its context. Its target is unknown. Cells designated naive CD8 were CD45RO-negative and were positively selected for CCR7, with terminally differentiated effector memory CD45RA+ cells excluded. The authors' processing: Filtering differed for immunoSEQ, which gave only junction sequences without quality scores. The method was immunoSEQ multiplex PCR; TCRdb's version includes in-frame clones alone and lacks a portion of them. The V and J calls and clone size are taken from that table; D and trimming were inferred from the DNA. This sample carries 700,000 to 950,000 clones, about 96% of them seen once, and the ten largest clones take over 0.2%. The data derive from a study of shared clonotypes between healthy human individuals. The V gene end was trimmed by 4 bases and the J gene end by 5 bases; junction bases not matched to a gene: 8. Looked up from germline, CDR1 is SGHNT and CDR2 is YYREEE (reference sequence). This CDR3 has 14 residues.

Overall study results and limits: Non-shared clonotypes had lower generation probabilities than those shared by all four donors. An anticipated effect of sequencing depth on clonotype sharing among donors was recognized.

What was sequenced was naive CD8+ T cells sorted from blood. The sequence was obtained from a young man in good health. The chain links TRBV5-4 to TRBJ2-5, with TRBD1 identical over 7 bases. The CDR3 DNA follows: TGTGCCAGCAGCACATGGACAGGTGGGGAGACCCAGTACTTC. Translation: CASSTWTGGETQYF.